Listed here are 22 T cell receptor beta chains from one sample, sequenced in a study of blood T cell repertoires in COVID-19. Measured with immunoSEQ multiplex PCR; TCRdb has only the in-frame clones, and not every one. The repertoire holds 150,000 to 200,000 clones, with 70% to 90% as singletons. Sequencing was carried out using peripheral blood. The receptors come from a human donor in a cohort sampled during active COVID-19.

The chain employs TRBV11-2 and TRBJ2-1; D possibly corresponds to TRBD2 (6 bases). The length of the CDR3 is 14 residues. CDR1 and CDR2 (germline): SGHAT, FQNNGV. V lost 7 bases and J lost 7, with 17 bases in between. The chain's CDR3 is CASIKSLAHNEQFF. The CDR3 coding sequence is TGTGCCAGCATTAAATCGCTAGCGCATAATGAGCAGTTCTTC.

J is TRBJ1-2 and V is TRBV19; TRBD1 agrees at 10 bases. Germline V gives CDR1 LNHDA, CDR2 SQIVND (reference sequence). The CDR3 runs 14 residues. J was trimmed by 0 bases and V by 6 bases; bases with no gene match: 1. The CDR3 protein is CASSGQGANYGYTF. The CDR3 nucleotides are TGTGCCAGTAGCGGACAGGGGGCTAACTATGGCTACACCTTC.

This chain connects TRBV6-2 or TRBV6-3 to TRBJ1-1; 7 bases match TRBD1. Losses at the gene ends were 2 bases for V and 2 bases for J; bases not matched to a gene: 2. The length of the CDR3 is 14 residues. Germline CDR1 and CDR2: MNHEY and SVGEGT. The CDR3 reads CASSYRTGNTEAFF. In nucleotides, the CDR3 is TGTGCCAGCAGTTACCGGACAGGTAACACTGAAGCTTTCTTT.

The chain joins TRBV7-9 to TRBJ1-1; TRBD1 aligns across 7 bases. Germline V gene data show CDR1 as SEHNR and CDR2 as FQNEAQ (reference sequence). The CDR3 extends over 15 amino acids. V shed 5 bases, J shed 2 bases, and the junction held 8 bases outside the gene matches. The CDR3 loop is CASSPPWDRNTEAFF. CDR3 DNA: TGTGCCAGCAGCCCCCCGTGGGACAGAAACACTGAAGCTTTCTTT. Based on the CDR3 plus reference TRBV7-9 and TRBJ1-1, the full variable domain is DTGVSQNPRHKITKRGQNVTFRCDPISEHNRLYWYRQTLGQGPEFLTYFQNEAQLEKSRLLSDRFSAERPKGSFSTLEIQRTEQGDSAMYLCASSPPWDRNTEAFFGQGTRLTVV.

The genes are TRBV4-1 and TRBJ2-5, with D possibly matching TRBD2 (5 bases). CDR3 size: 16 residues. The germline V gene encodes CDR1 MGHRA and CDR2 YSYEKL. Deletions cut 1 base from V and 0 bases from J, with 12 bases between. The CDR3 loop is CASSQGPTGNQETQYF. DNA of the CDR3: TGCGCCAGCAGCCAAGGGCCGACGGGGAACCAAGAGACCCAGTACTTC.

The chain carries TRBV5-1 and TRBJ2-5, with TRBD2 matching 8 bases. The junction had 9 bases not matched to a gene; V was cut back by 3 bases and J by 5 bases. This CDR3 spans 15 amino acids. Germline CDR1 is SGHRS and CDR2 is YFSETQ. This chain's CDR3 is CASSSASGGGETQYF. The CDR3 DNA is TGCGCCAGCAGCTCCGCCAGCGGGGGAGGGGAGACCCAGTACTTC.

V is TRBV3-1 (or the pseudogene TRBV3-2) and J is TRBJ1-4; no definite D call. The CDR3 extends over 14 amino acids. Germline V gene sequence: CDR1 LGHDT, CDR2 YNNKEL (reference sequence). V was cut by 1 base and J by 7 bases, with 10 bases left in between. DNA of the CDR3: TGTGCCAGCAGCCAAGCCCAGTCTGGTGAAAAACTGTTTTTT. It is translated as CASSQAQSGEKLFF.

V usage is TRBV5-1 and J usage is TRBJ1-5; 10 bases align to TRBD1. This CDR3 is built from 15 residues. Germline V CDR1 and CDR2: SGHRS, YFSETQ. V lost 4 bases to trimming and J lost 6 bases; unmatched junction nucleotides: 7. This chain's CDR3 is CASSRTGGSGQPQHF. In nucleotides, the CDR3 is TGCGCCAGCAGCCGGACAGGGGGGAGTGGTCAGCCCCAGCATTTT.

Comment on this clone: The sample carries other DNA sequences with the same CDR3. The chain couples TRBV5-5 to TRBJ1-2; tentatively, D is TRBD1 (5 bases). Trimming took 4 bases from V and 0 from J, leaving 13 bases between them. The CDR3 is made up of 15 amino acids. Germline CDR1 is SGHKS and CDR2 is YYEKEE (reference sequence). The CDR3 coding sequence is TGTGCCAGCAGCCCCGGGGGGGGGACTAACTATGGCTACACCTTC. Translation gives CASSPGGGTNYGYTF.

The CDR3 here is CASSVQGSSSYEQYF. DNA of the CDR3: TGCGCCAGCAGCGTTCAGGGGTCAAGCTCCTACGAGCAGTACTTC. The V and J genes are TRBV5-1 and TRBJ2-7; weak D call: TRBD1 (6 bases). Germline V gene lookup returns CDR1 SGHRS and CDR2 YFSETQ. Trimming took off 4 bases at V and 0 bases at J, with 14 bases between the two ends. This CDR3 is 15 amino acids long.

This chain joins TRBV25-1 and TRBJ1-4; D gene uncertain. The CDR3 contains 15 residues. Trimming shortened V by 2 bases and J by 4 bases, and 11 bases separated the two germline ends. Germline CDR1 and CDR2: MGHDK and SYGVNS. DNA of the CDR3: TGTGCCAGCAGTGAACTACAGACCGATAATGAAAAACTGTTTTTT. The encoded protein is CASSELQTDNEKLFF.

Only a few counts were recorded for this clone. The V call is TRBV15, the J call TRBJ2-7; tentative D call: TRBD2 (5 bases). Germline V gives CDR1 LNHNV, CDR2 YYDKDF (reference sequence). The CDR3 has 15 amino acids. The V end lost 0 bases, the J end lost 6 bases, and 15 bases lay between the germline ends. This CDR3 is CATSRDLRTRTEQYF. The CDR3 region has the DNA TGTGCCACCAGCAGAGATCTGAGGACTCGTACCGAGCAGTACTTC.

The chain uses TRBV24-1 and TRBJ2-7, with D possibly matching TRBD1 (6 bases). In germline, CDR1 is KGHDR, CDR2 SFDVKD. Trimming took off 4 bases at V and 3 bases at J, with 9 bases between the two ends. This CDR3 spans 13 amino acids. The CDR3 region is CATSESGDYEQYF. CDR3 coding DNA: TGTGCCACCAGTGAGTCAGGGGACTACGAGCAGTACTTC.

The chain carries TRBV4-1 and TRBJ2-5; 7 bases align to TRBD1. Looked up from germline, CDR1 is MGHRA and CDR2 is YSYEKL. CDR3 length: 14 amino acids. After removal of 1 base from V and 4 bases from J, the junction contained 3 bases not matched to a gene. CDR3 sequence: CASSQATGVETQYF. For the CDR3, the DNA is TGCGCCAGCAGCCAAGCCACAGGGGTAGAGACCCAGTACTTC.

The sample holds a few counts of this clone. The J gene is TRBJ1-2, the V gene TRBV28, with D perhaps TRBD1 (6 bases). Trimming left V 6 bases short and J 4 bases short, with 15 bases between. Germline V lookup: CDR1 MDHEN, CDR2 SYDVKM. The CDR3 loop spans 14 amino acids. The CDR3 DNA reads TGTGCCAGCAGGCAGATAGACAGGACCTATGGCTACACCTTC. Its protein is CASRQIDRTYGYTF.

This clone occurred once. CDR3 sequence reads: CASSIPGQLYNEQFF. The DNA for the CDR3 is TGTGCCAGTAGTATTCCTGGACAGCTTTACAATGAGCAGTTCTTC. V is TRBV19 and J is TRBJ2-1; perhaps TRBD1 as D (6 bases). The CDR3 runs 15 residues. Germline loops: CDR1 LNHDA, CDR2 SQIVND (reference sequence). The ends were cut back, 3 bases at V and 4 bases at J, with 13 bases in the middle.

In its sample, this clone was seen a few times. This rearrangement joins TRBV6-2 or TRBV6-3 to TRBJ2-2; 7 positions match TRBD1. This CDR3 contains 18 residues. With V trimmed by 4 bases and J by 1 base, 12 bases remained unmatched. CDR1 MNHEY and CDR2 SVGEGT come from the germline V gene. The CDR3 nucleotides read TGTGCCAGCAGTTCCTACTCGACAGGGTGGGGGAACACCGGGGAGCTGTTTTTT. Translated: CASSSYSTGWGNTGELFF.

The V gene is TRBV6-5, the J gene TRBJ2-3; tentatively, D is TRBD2 (6 bases). Per the germline V gene, CDR1 is MNHEY and CDR2 is SVGAGI. The V gene lost 4 bases and the J gene lost 4 bases, with 9 bases spanning the gap. The CDR3 totals 13 residues. CDR3 region: CASSSGGADTQYF. The CDR3 DNA reads TGTGCCAGCAGTTCGGGCGGGGCAGATACGCAGTATTTT.

V gene TRBV30 combines with J gene TRBJ1-5, with D tentatively TRBD1 (5 bases). CDR1 and CDR2 (germline): GTSNPN, SVGIG (reference sequence). The CDR3 is made up of 13 amino acids. With 0 bases removed from V and 4 bases from J, the gap between germline ends came to 7 bases. CDR3 region: CAWSVQANQPQHF. CDR3 coding DNA: TGTGCCTGGAGTGTACAGGCAAATCAGCCCCAGCATTTT.

This chain joins TRBV7-9 and TRBJ2-1, with TRBD2 matching 16 bases. Germline lookup yields CDR1 SEHNR and CDR2 FQNEAQ (reference sequence). CDR3 length: 15 amino acids. V trimming: 3 bases; J trimming: 7 bases; junction bases outside the gene matches: 0. As DNA, the CDR3 is TGTGCCAGCAGCTTGGGACTAGCGGGAGGGAATGAGCAGTTCTTC. It is translated as CASSLGLAGGNEQFF.

The chain uses TRBV5-5 and TRBJ2-2, with D perhaps TRBD1 (5 bases). The CDR3 is made up of 16 amino acids. Trimming removed 4 bases from V and 6 bases from J, with 19 bases in between. CDR1 and CDR2 (germline): SGHKS, YYEKEE (reference sequence). CDR3 coding DNA: TGTGCCAGCAGCCAACTGGGGCAGTTTAAGGCCGGGGAGCTGTTTTTT. It codes for CASSQLGQFKAGELFF.

This chain uses TRBV11-2 with TRBJ2-7, with 9 positions matching TRBD1. The V gene end was trimmed by 3 bases and the J gene end by 4 bases; junction bases not matched to a gene: 7. The germline gives CDR1 SGHAT, CDR2 FQNNGV. The CDR3 extends over 15 amino acids. The CDR3 reads CASSFRDREDYEQYF. In nucleotides, the CDR3 is TGTGCCAGCAGCTTCAGGGACAGGGAAGATTACGAGCAGTACTTC. The variable domain in full, with the rest retrieved from reference TRBV11-2 and TRBJ2-7, is EAGVAQSPRYKIIEKRQSVAFWCNPISGHATLYWYQQILGQGPKLLIQFQNNGVVDDSQLPKDRFSAERLKGVDSTLKIQPAKLEDSAVYLCASSFRDREDYEQYFGPGTRLTVT.